Listed below are T cell receptor beta chains from one sample, sequenced in a study of beta chain features in type 1 diabetes. Sequencing used immunoSEQ multiplex PCR; TCRdb keeps in-frame clones, though not all of them. The sample carries nearly 350,000 clones, 8% recorded once. The sample comprised central memory CD4+ T cells from blood. The receptors derive from a woman aged 18 to 35 in good health. CDR3s include the opening cysteine and the closing phenylalanine or tryptophan. Each record gives: V gene, D gene, clone size, J gene, CDR3 protein, CDR3 DNA. D genes are given only for firm matches. The size of a clone is reported for some rows only, either as once, few or many, or as a class for expanded clones.

>TRBV6-4|NA|few|TRBJ2-2
CASSDSAVTGELFF
TGTGCCAGCAGTGACTCGGCAGTCACCGGGGAGCTGTTTTTT
>TRBV19|NA|few|TRBJ2-6
CASNTGTTTSGANVLTF
TGTGCCAGTAATACCGGGACGACCACCTCTGGGGCCAACGTCCTGACTTTC
>TRBV18|NA|few|TRBJ2-3
CASSPPSADTQYF
TGTGCCAGCTCACCACCCTCAGCAGATACGCAGTATTTT
>TRBV5-1|NA|NA|TRBJ2-4
CASSEDRVAKNIQYF
TGCGCCAGCAGCGAGGACCGTGTAGCCAAAAACATTCAGTACTTC
>TRBV7-2|NA|NA|TRBJ2-5
CASSLAHYRRETQYF
TGTGCCAGCAGCTTAGCGCATTATCGTAGGGAGACCCAGTACTTC
>TRBV28|TRBD2|many|TRBJ2-1
CASIRWTSGKDEQFF
TGTGCCAGCATCCGTTGGACTAGCGGGAAGGATGAGCAGTTCTTC
>TRBV10-3|NA|many|TRBJ2-7
CAISAGQAYEQYF
TGTGCCATCAGTGCAGGACAAGCCTACGAGCAGTACTTC
>TRBV5-8|NA|NA|TRBJ1-2
CASSWKGPSEGYTF
TGTGCCAGCAGCTGGAAGGGGCCCAGCGAGGGCTACACCTTC
>TRBV2|TRBD2|NA|TRBJ2-7
CASSDSFAGGKQYF
TGTGCCAGCAGTGATAGTTTTGCGGGAGGGAAGCAGTACTTC
>TRBV27|TRBD2|NA|TRBJ2-1
CASSLWTSNEQFF
TGTGCCAGCAGTTTATGGACTAGCAATGAGCAGTTCTTC
>TRBV6-5|TRBD1|few|TRBJ2-2
CASRRTGGGSGELFF
TGTGCCAGCAGGCGGACAGGGGGTGGTTCCGGGGAGCTGTTTTTT
>TRBV7-2|NA|NA|TRBJ2-2
CASSLVEELFF
TGTGCCAGCAGCTTAGTCGAGGAGCTGTTTTTT
>TRBV29-1|NA|few|TRBJ1-5
CSVAPGYGQPQHF
TGCAGCGTAGCACCCGGATACGGTCAGCCCCAGCATTTT